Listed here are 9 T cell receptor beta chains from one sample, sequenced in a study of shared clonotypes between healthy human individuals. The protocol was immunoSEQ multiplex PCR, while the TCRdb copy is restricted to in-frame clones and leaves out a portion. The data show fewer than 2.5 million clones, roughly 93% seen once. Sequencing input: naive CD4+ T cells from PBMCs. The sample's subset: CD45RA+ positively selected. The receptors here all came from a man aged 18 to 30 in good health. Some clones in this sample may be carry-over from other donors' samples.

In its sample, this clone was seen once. In DNA form, the CDR3 reads TGTGCCAGCAGCTTAGGGGACAGGGAAGCAGATACGCAGTATTTT. The encoded protein is CASSLGDREADTQYF. The chain combines TRBV11-3 with TRBJ2-3; TRBD1 matches 9 bases. Germline trimming cut 1 base from V and 4 bases from J; bases unmatched to any gene: 3. Germline V gene data show CDR1 as SGHNT and CDR2 as YENEEA. There are 15 residues in the CDR3. Full variable domain (missing parts from reference TRBV11-3 and TRBJ2-3): EAGVVQSPRYKIIEKKQPVAFWCNPISGHNTLYWYLQNLGQGPELLIRYENEEAVDDSQLPKDRFSAERLKGVDSTLKIQPAELGDSAVYLCASSLGDREADTQYFGPGTRLTVL.

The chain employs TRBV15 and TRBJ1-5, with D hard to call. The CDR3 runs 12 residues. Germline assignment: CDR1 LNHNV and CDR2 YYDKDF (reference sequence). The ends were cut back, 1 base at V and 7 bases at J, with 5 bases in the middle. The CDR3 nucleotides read TGTGCCACCAGCAGAGGCCAGCAGCCCCAGCATTTT. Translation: CATSRGQQPQHF.

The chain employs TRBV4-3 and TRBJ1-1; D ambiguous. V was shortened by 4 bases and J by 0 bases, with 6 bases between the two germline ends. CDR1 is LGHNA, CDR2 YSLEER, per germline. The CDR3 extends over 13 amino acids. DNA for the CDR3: TGCGCCAGCAGCCGTAACATGAACACTGAAGCTTTCTTT. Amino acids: CASSRNMNTEAFF.

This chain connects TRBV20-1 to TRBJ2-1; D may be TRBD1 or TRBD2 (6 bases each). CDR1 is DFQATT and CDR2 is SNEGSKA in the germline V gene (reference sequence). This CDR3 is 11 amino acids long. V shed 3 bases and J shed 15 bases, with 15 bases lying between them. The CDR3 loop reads CSASGGGRPFF. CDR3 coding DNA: TGCAGTGCTAGTGGAGGGGGAAGGCCGTTCTTC.

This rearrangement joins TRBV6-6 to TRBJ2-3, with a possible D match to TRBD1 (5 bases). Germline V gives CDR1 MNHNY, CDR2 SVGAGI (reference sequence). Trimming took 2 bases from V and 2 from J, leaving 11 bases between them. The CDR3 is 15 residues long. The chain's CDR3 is CASSYRQGYTDTQYF. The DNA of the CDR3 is TGTGCCAGCAGTTACCGGCAGGGATACACAGATACGCAGTATTTT.

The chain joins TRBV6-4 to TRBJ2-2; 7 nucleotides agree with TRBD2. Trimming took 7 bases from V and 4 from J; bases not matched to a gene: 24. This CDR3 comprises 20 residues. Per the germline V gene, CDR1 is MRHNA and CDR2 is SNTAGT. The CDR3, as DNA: TGTGCCAGCACCCAGAGGTCTAGCGGAGGCCCCAGGGTTTTCACCGGGGAGCTGTTTTTT. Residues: CASTQRSSGGPRVFTGELFF.

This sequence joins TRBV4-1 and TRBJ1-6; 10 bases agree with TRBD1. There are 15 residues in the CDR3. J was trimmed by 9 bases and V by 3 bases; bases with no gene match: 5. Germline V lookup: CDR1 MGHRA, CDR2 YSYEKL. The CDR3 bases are TGCGCCAGCAGCCAGCCCCGGGACAGGGGTTCACCCCTCCACTTT. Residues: CASSQPRDRGSPLHF.

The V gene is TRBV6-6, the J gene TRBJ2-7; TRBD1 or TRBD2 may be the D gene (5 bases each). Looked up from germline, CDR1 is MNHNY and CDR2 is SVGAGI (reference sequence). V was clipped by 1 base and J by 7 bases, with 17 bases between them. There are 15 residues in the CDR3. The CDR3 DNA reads TGTGCCAGCAGTTACTTTGGGGCCGGGATGGGGGAGCAGTACTTC. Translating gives CASSYFGAGMGEQYF.

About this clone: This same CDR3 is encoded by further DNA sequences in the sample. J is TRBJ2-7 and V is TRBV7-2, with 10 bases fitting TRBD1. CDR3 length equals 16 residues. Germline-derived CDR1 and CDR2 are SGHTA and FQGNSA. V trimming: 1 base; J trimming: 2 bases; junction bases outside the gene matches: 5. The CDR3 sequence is CASSLVGTGVPYEQYF. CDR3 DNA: TGTGCCAGCAGCTTAGTGGGGACAGGGGTCCCCTACGAGCAGTACTTC.